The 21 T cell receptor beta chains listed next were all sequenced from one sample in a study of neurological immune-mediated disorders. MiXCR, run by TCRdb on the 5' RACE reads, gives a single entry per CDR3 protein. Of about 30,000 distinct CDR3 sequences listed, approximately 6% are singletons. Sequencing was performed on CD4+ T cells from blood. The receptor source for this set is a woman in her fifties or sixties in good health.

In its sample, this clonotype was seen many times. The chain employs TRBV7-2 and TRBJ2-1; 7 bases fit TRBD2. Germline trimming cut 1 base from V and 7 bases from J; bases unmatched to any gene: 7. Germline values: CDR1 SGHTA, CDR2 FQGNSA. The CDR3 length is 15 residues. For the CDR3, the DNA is TGTGCCAGCAGCTTAGATACCGGGGGGAGTAATGAGCAGTTCTTC. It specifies CASSLDTGGSNEQFF.

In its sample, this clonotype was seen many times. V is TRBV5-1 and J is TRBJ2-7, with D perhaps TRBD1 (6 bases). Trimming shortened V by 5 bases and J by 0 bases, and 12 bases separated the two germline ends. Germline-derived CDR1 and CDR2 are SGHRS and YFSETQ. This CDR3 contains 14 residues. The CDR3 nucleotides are TGCGCCAGCAGAGTAGGGGGTAGCTCCTACGAGCAGTACTTC. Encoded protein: CASRVGGSSYEQYF.

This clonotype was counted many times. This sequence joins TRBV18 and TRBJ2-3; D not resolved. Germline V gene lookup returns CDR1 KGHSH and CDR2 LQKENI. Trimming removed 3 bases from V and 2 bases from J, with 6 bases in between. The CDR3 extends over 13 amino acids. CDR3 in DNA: TGTGCCAGCTCACCCCCCTCCACAGATACGCAGTATTTT. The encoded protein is CASSPPSTDTQYF.

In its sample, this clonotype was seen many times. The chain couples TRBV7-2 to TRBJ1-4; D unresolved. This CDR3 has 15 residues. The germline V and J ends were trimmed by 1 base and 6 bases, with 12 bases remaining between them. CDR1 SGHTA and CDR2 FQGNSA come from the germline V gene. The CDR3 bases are TGTGCCAGCAGCTTAGGTCCGACGGTAGATGAAAAACTGTTTTTT. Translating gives CASSLGPTVDEKLFF.

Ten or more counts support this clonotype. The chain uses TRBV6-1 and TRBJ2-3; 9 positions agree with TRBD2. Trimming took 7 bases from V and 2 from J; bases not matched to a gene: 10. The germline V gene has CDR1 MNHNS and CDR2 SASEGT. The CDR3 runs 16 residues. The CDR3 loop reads CASTLGLAIHTDTQYF. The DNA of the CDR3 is TGTGCCAGCACGCTTGGACTAGCGATACACACAGATACGCAGTATTTT.

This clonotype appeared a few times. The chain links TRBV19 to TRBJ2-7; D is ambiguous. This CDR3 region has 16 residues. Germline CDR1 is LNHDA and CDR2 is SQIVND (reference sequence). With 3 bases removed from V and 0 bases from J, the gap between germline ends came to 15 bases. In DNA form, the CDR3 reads TGTGCCAGTAGTATGTCCCTCGGCGTGAGCTCCTACGAGCAGTACTTC. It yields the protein CASSMSLGVSSYEQYF.

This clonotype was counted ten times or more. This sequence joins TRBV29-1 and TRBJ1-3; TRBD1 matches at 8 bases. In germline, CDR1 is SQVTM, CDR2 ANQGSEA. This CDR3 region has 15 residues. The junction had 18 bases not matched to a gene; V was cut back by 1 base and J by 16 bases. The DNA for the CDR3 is TGCAGCGTTGAAGGGGGGGGGGGACAGGCTCACCCTGGCTATTTT. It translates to CSVEGGGGQAHPGYF.

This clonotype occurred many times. CDR3 nucleotide sequence: TGTGCCAGCAGCTTAGGGGCACTGAGCTCTGGAAACACCATATATTTT. Its translation: CASSLGALSSGNTIYF. This chain links TRBV5-6 with TRBJ1-3; D is possibly TRBD1 (5 bases). The CDR3 length is 16 residues. The germline gives CDR1 SGHDT, CDR2 YYEEEE. With 2 bases removed from V and 0 bases from J, the gap between germline ends came to 12 bases.

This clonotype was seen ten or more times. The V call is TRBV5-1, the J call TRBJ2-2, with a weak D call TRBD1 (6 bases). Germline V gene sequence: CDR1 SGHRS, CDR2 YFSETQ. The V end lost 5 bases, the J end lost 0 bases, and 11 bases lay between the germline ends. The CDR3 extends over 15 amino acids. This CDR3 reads CASRLGGANTGELFF. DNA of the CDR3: TGCGCCAGCAGATTAGGGGGTGCGAACACCGGGGAGCTGTTTTTT.

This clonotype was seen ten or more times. CDR3 DNA sequence: TGTGCCAGCAGGTCAGCGGGGGCATCCTACGAGCAGTACTTC. Its translation: CASRSAGASYEQYF. This chain links TRBV12-3 or TRBV12-4 with TRBJ2-7, with 8 positions matching TRBD2. Germline trimming cut 6 bases from V and 1 base from J; bases unmatched to any gene: 5. The CDR3 has 14 amino acids.

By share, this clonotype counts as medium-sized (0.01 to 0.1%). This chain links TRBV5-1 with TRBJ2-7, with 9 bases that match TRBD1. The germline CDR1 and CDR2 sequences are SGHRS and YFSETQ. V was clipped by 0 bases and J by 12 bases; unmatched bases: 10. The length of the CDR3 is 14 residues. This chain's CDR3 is CASSLAGTGHPAYF. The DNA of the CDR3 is TGCGCCAGCAGCTTGGCCGGGACAGGGCACCCCGCGTACTTC.

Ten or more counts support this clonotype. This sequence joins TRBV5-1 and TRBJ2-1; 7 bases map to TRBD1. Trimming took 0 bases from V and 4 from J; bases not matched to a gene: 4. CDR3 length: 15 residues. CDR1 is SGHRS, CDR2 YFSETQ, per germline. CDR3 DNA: TGCGCCAGCAGCTTGGGGGGACAGACATACAATGAGCAGTTCTTC. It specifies CASSLGGQTYNEQFF.

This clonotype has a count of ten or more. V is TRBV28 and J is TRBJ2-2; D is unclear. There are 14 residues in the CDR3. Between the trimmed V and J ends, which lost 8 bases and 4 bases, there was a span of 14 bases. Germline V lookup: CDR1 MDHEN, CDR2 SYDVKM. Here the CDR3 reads CASVSRRFTGELFF. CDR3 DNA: TGTGCCAGCGTAAGCCGGCGCTTCACCGGGGAGCTGTTTTTT.

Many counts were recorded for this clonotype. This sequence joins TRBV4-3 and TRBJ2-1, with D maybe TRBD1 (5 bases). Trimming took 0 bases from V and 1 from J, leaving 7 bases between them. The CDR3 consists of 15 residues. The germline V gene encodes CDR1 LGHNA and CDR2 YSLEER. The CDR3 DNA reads TGCGCCAGCAGCCAAGAAGGGGAATCCTACAATGAGCAGTTCTTC. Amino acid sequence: CASSQEGESYNEQFF.

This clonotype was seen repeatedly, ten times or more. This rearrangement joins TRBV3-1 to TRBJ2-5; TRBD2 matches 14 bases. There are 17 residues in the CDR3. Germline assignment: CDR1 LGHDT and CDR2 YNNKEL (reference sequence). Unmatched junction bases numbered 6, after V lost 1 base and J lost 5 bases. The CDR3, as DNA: TGTGCCAGCAGCCAAGTGTCGGGACTAGCGGGAGTGGAGACCCAGTACTTC. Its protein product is CASSQVSGLAGVETQYF.

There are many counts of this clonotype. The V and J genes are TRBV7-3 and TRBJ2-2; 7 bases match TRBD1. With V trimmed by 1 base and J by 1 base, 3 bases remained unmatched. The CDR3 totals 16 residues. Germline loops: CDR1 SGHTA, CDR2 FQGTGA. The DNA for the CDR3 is TGTGCCAGCAGCTTAAGAAGGACAGGGAACACCGGGGAGCTGTTTTTT. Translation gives CASSLRRTGNTGELFF.

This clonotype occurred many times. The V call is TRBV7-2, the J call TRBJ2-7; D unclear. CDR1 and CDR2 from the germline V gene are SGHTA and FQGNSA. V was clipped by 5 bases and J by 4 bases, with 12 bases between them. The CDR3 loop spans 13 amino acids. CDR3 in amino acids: CASSPLEWYEQYF. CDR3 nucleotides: TGTGCCAGCAGCCCCTTGGAGTGGTACGAGCAGTACTTC. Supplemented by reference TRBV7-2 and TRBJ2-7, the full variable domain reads GAGVSQSPSNKVTEKGKDVELRCDPISGHTALYWYRQSLGQGLEFLIYFQGNSAPDKSGLPSDRFSAERTGGSVSTLTIQRTQQEDSAVYLCASSPLEWYEQYFGPGTRLTVT.

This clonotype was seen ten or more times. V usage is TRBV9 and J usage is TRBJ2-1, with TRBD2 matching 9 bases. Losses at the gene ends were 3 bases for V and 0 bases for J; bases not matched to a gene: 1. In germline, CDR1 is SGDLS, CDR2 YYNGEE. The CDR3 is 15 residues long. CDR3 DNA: TGTGCCAGCAGCGGCGGGGGGGGCTCCTACAATGAGCAGTTCTTC. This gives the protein CASSGGGGSYNEQFF.

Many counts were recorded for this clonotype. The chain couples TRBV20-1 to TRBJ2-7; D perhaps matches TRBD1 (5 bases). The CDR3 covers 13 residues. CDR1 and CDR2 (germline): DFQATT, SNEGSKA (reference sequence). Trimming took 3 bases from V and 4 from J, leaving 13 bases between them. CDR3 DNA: TGCAGTGCTAGCGACAGCTCATCATACGAGCAGTACTTC. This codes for CSASDSSSYEQYF.

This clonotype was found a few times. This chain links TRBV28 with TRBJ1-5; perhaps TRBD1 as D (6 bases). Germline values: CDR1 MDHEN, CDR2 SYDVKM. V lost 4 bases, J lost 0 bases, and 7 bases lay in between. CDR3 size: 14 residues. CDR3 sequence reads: CASSSGVSNQPQHF. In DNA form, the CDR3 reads TGTGCCAGCAGTTCAGGGGTTAGCAATCAGCCCCAGCATTTT. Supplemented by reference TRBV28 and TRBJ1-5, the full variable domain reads DVKVTQSSRYLVKRTGEKVFLECVQDMDHENMFWYRQDPGLGLRLIYFSYDVKMKEKGDIPEGYSVSREKKERFSLILESASTNQTSMYLCASSSGVSNQPQHFGDGTRLSIL.

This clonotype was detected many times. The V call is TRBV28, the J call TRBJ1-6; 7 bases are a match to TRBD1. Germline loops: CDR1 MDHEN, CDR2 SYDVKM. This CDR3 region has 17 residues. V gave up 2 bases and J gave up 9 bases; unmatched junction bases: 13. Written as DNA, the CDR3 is TGTGCCAGCAGTTTAATGGGGGCAGGGGGGTCTCCTTCACCCCTCCACTTT. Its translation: CASSLMGAGGSPSPLHF.